This T cell receptor beta chain was recorded in a study of cytomegalovirus exposure and HLA in healthy donors. PCR involved 60 Vbeta and 13 Jbeta primers. Sequenced by immunoSEQ multiplex PCR; TCRdb stores in-frame clones only, minus some. The table includes about 130,000 clones, 70% to 85% detected once. J gave up 4 bases and V 6 bases, and 7 bases lay outside the gene matches. Germline CDR1 reads MNHNY; CDR2 reads SVGAGI (reference sequence). This CDR3 is 14 amino acids long. Comment on this clone: This sample includes further DNA sequences coding for the same CDR3.

The sequence came from a man aged 45-65 years in good health and CMV-seronegative. The chain recombines TRBV6-6 with TRBJ2-7; 9 bases are a match to TRBD1. Sequencing input: PBMCs. CDR3 loop: CASSGRQGGYEQYF. In nucleotides, the CDR3 is TGTGCCAGCAGCGGAAGACAGGGGGGGTACGAGCAGTACTTC.